The 32 T cell receptor beta chains below were found in one sample sequenced in a study of T cell repertoires in cytomegalovirus infection (dated by TCRdb to between 2018 and 2020). The intended sense of this specimen's treatment or condition label: in vitro stimulation with specific CMV peptide epitopes to enrich CMV-specific T cells. No antigen is known for these receptors. Sequencing relied on an Illumina HiSeq 1500. TCRdb trimmed the raw reads at Q25, called clones with MiXCR and kept productive beta chains. Rows matching on CDR3 protein sequence are summarized as one entry with the most common DNA and genes. Recorded for this sample are just under 500,000 distinct CDR3 sequences; around a third of them occurred a single time. In total, the top ten clones hold 15% to 20% of the sample. The sample in question was cultured PBMCs, obtained from culture after CMV antigen stimulation. The receptors stem from a human donor in good health (CMV status not recorded). Some clones in this sample may be carry-over from other donors' samples.

This clonotype was recorded at least ten times. V and J are TRBV27 and TRBJ2-1, with 7 nucleotides matching TRBD1. Germline CDR1 and CDR2: MNHEY and SMNVEV (reference sequence). Losses at the gene ends were 5 bases for V and 10 bases for J; bases not matched to a gene: 5. The CDR3 runs to 12 residues. The CDR3 DNA is TGTGCCAGCAGTCCCCAGGGACAGGAGCAGTTCTTC. Its translation: CASSPQGQEQFF.

The sample holds a few counts of this clonotype. This chain uses TRBV12-3 or TRBV12-4 with TRBJ1-5; the D is unclear. The CDR3 extends over 15 amino acids. The V end was cut by 4 bases, the J end by 4 bases, with 14 bases between. In DNA form, the CDR3 reads TGTGCCAGCAGTTCATCAACGCCCGGAAATCAGCCCCAGCATTTT. This gives the protein CASSSSTPGNQPQHF.

This clonotype occurred a few times. The rearrangement joins TRBV7-2 to TRBJ2-1; 7 bases map to TRBD2. The CDR3 has 14 residues. The trim removed 7 bases at V and 9 bases at J, leaving 12 bases unmatched. CDR1 and CDR2 from the germline V gene are SGHTA and FQGNSA. The CDR3 region is CASKENSGWLEQFF. The CDR3 DNA follows: TGTGCCAGCAAAGAAAATAGCGGGTGGCTTGAGCAGTTCTTC.

This clonotype was seen a handful of times. The chain has TRBV24-1 and TRBJ2-3; 10 nucleotides align to TRBD2. The CDR3 runs 22 residues. J lost 0 bases, V lost 0 bases, and 17 bases had no gene match. Germline CDR1 reads KGHDR; CDR2 reads SFDVKD. CDR3 nucleotides: TGTGCCACCAGTGATTTGGAACGGGTTACTAGCGGGACGAAGCTGAGCACAGATACGCAGTATTTT. This codes for CATSDLERVTSGTKLSTDTQYF.

This clonotype occurred a few times. The genes are TRBV7-4 and TRBJ2-1; TRBD2 agrees at 10 bases. The trim removed 4 bases at V and 6 bases at J, leaving 15 bases unmatched. The CDR3 sequence is 18 residues long. Germline V lookup: CDR1 SGHVT, CDR2 SQSDAQ. CDR3 sequence: CASSSLTGTSEFLNEQFF. The CDR3 DNA reads TGTGCCAGCAGCTCCTTAACCGGGACTAGCGAGTTCCTCAATGAGCAGTTCTTC.

This clonotype has just one count. The junction departs from the called germline gene at one end, perhaps through a read error. The rearrangement links TRBV7-6 to TRBJ2-1; tentative D call: TRBD2 (6 bases). The CDR3 has 17 amino acids. Germline V lookup: CDR1 SGHVS, CDR2 FNYEAQ. As DNA, the CDR3 is TGTGCTAGCAGCTTACAGGCCGGGACTCTCCCAAACAATGAGCAGTTCTTC. Amino acid sequence: CASSLQAGTLPNNEQFF.

The gene calls are TRBV19 and TRBJ2-6; D remains ambiguous. The CDR3 loop spans 17 amino acids. Per the germline V gene, CDR1 is LNHDA and CDR2 is SQIVND (reference sequence). V lost 5 bases and J 0 bases, leaving 14 bases between the germline ends. The CDR3 spells CASSGYGEFSGANVLTF. DNA of the CDR3: TGTGCCAGTAGTGGGTATGGGGAATTCTCTGGGGCCAACGTCCTGACTTTC. Based on the CDR3 plus reference TRBV19 and TRBJ2-6, the full variable domain is DGGITQSPKYLFRKEGQNVTLSCEQNLNHDAMYWYRQDPGQGLRLIYYSQIVNDFQKGDIAEGYSVSREKKESFPLTVTSAQKNPTAFYLCASSGYGEFSGANVLTFGAGSRLTVL.

Here the CDR3 DNA reads TGCAGTGCCCCCAGGGGCAGTAGCGGGGTTGGCAGCTCCTACGAGCAGTACTTC. Protein product: CSAPRGSSGVGSSYEQYF. V gene TRBV20-1 combines with J gene TRBJ2-7; 8 bases are shared with TRBD2. Germline-derived CDR1 and CDR2 are DFQATT and SNEGSKA (reference sequence). The CDR3 has 18 residues. The junction had 19 bases not matched to a gene; V was cut back by 6 bases and J by 0 bases.

This clonotype was detected ten times or more. The V call is TRBV6-1, the J call TRBJ2-3; D may be TRBD1 or TRBD2 (8 bases each). Germline values: CDR1 MNHNS, CDR2 SASEGT. This CDR3 has 19 residues. The ends were cut back, 1 base at V and 5 bases at J, with 25 bases in the middle. CDR3 sequence (DNA): TGTGCCAGCAGTGAAGTGAGGACAGGGATTGTACGGGGGGGAGATACGCAGTATTTT. Translation: CASSEVRTGIVRGGDTQYF.

J is TRBJ2-3 and V is TRBV10-3; D is ambiguous. V lost 6 bases and J 2 bases, leaving 9 bases between the germline ends. CDR1 ENHRY and CDR2 SYGVKD come from the germline V gene. CDR3 length: 13 residues. The CDR3 loop reads CAISGGVTDTQYF. CDR3 bases: TGTGCCATCAGCGGCGGTGTCACAGATACGCAGTATTTT.

This clonotype was picked up one time. V and J are TRBV7-4 and TRBJ2-3; TRBD2 matches at 8 bases. V shed 4 bases and J 4 bases; nucleotides not matched to a gene: 10. The CDR3 contains 16 residues. Germline V gene lookup returns CDR1 SGHVT and CDR2 SQSDAQ. The chain's CDR3 is CASSSRTSWVSDTQYF. The CDR3 region has the DNA TGTGCCAGCAGCTCCCGGACTAGCTGGGTTTCAGATACGCAGTATTTT.

The V and J genes are TRBV7-9 and TRBJ1-1, with TRBD1 matching 7 bases. Germline loops: CDR1 SEHNR, CDR2 FQNEAQ (reference sequence). The trim removed 5 bases at V and 4 bases at J, leaving 10 bases unmatched. The CDR3 runs 15 residues. CDR3 sequence reads: CASSQNAHRGTEAFF. The CDR3 nucleotides are TGTGCCAGCAGCCAGAATGCCCACAGGGGCACTGAAGCTTTCTTT.

This clonotype turned up a few times. The DNA for the CDR3 is TGTGCCAGCAGCTTAAGCGGGGCCCCGAGACTAGCGGGAATGAATGAGCAGTTCTTC. Translated, it gives CASSLSGAPRLAGMNEQFF. The chain recombines TRBV7-2 with TRBJ2-1, with TRBD2 matching over 11 bases. CDR3 length: 19 residues. Germline CDR1 reads SGHTA; CDR2 reads FQGNSA. V gave up 2 bases and J gave up 7 bases; unmatched junction bases: 16.

The V gene is TRBV6-4, the J gene TRBJ2-7; D gene uncertain. The V and J ends lost 4 bases and 0 bases respectively, with 16 bases between them. This CDR3 contains 16 residues. Germline CDR1 is MRHNA and CDR2 is SNTAGT. Here the CDR3 reads CASSVPVSGSSYEQYV. The DNA of the CDR3 is TGTGCCAGCAGTGTACCGGTCAGTGGAAGCTCCTACGAGCAGTACGTC.

This clonotype was picked up one time. It is unclear where the CDR3 begins or ends on the DNA, so no DNA is shown, and the CDR3 is as TCRdb lists it. V is TRBV7-2 and J is TRBJ2-4; whether TRBD2, the table's D call, matches the DNA was not checked. Germline CDR1 reads SGHTA; CDR2 reads FQGNSA. The CDR3 spans 16 amino acids, including both terminal residues. The CDR3 loop reads CASSLVGSGSIDIRYF.

This clonotype was seen once. The chain carries TRBV6-4 and TRBJ2-7, with TRBD2 matching over 11 bases. Germline V gene sequence: CDR1 MRHNA, CDR2 SNTAGT. J lost 7 bases, V lost 6 bases, and 17 bases had no gene match. This CDR3 spans 17 amino acids. CDR3 nucleotide sequence: TGTGCCAGCAGCGAAAAATCCCTCCCGACTAGCGGGAATGAGCAGTACGTC. Translated, it gives CASSEKSLPTSGNEQYV.

In its sample, this clonotype was seen a few times. The chain employs TRBV10-3 and TRBJ2-3; 9 bases are shared with TRBD1. Germline V lookup: CDR1 ENHRY, CDR2 SYGVKD. The CDR3 extends over 15 amino acids. V gave up 6 bases and J gave up 0 bases; unmatched junction bases: 4. CDR3 sequence: CAIRAGTGSTDTQYF. CDR3 in DNA: TGTGCCATCAGAGCCGGGACAGGGAGCACAGATACGCAGTATTTT.

This clonotype has only a few counts. V and J are TRBV19 and TRBJ2-7; 9 nucleotides line up with TRBD2. Germline assignment: CDR1 LNHDA and CDR2 SQIVND (reference sequence). After removal of 7 bases from V and 2 bases from J, the junction contained 6 bases not matched to a gene. CDR3 length: 14 residues. CDR3 nucleotides: TGTGCCAGTAAACTAGCGGGTGAAGCCTACGAGCAGTACTTC. Translated, it gives CASKLAGEAYEQYF.

This clonotype was seen ten or more times. This rearrangement joins TRBV7-8 to TRBJ2-5; TRBD1 aligns across 7 bases. Germline V gives CDR1 SGHVS, CDR2 FQNEAQ. CDR3 length: 15 residues. The V segment lost 5 bases and the J segment 2 bases; nucleotides outside the gene matches: 8. DNA of the CDR3: TGTGCCAGCAGCCCGAGCCTGGGACAGCAAGAGACCCAGTACTTC. This translates into CASSPSLGQQETQYF. The variable domain in full, completed from reference TRBV7-8 and TRBJ2-5, reads GAGVSQSPRYKVAKRGQDVALRCDPISGHVSLFWYQQALGQGPEFLTYFQNEAQLDKSGLPSDRFFAERPEGSVSTLKIQRTQQEDSAVYLCASSPSLGQQETQYFGPGTRLLVL.

This clonotype was counted between two and nine times. CDR3 DNA sequence: TGTGCCAGCAGCTTGTGGGCGATAAACATTCAGTACTTC. This gives the protein CASSLWAINIQYF. The rearrangement uses TRBV5-6 and TRBJ2-4; D gene ambiguous. Per germline, CDR1 SGHDT and CDR2 YYEEEE. V shed 1 base and J shed 6 bases, with 8 bases lying between them. The CDR3 loop spans 13 amino acids.

The chain couples TRBV2 to TRBJ2-7; tentatively, D is TRBD2 (6 bases). Trimming took off 1 base at V and 2 bases at J, with 18 bases between the two ends. The CDR3 extends over 17 amino acids. The germline gives CDR1 SNHLY, CDR2 FYNNEI. The CDR3 loop is CASSEEYRVAATYEQYF. DNA of the CDR3: TGTGCCAGCAGTGAAGAATATCGGGTAGCGGCGACCTACGAGCAGTACTTC. The full variable domain, in which reference TRBV2 and TRBJ2-7 provide the parts outside the CDR3, is EPEVTQTPSHQVTQMGQEVILRCVPISNHLYFYWYRQILGQKVEFLVSFYNNEISEKSEIFDDQFSVERPDGSNFTLKIRSTKLEDSAMYFCASSEEYRVAATYEQYFGPGTRLTVT.

The chain recombines TRBV6-8 with TRBJ2-1; possibly TRBD1 or TRBD2 for D (6 bases each). Per the germline V gene, CDR1 is MNHGY and CDR2 is SAAAGT. CDR3 size: 16 residues. V lost 2 bases, J lost 3 bases, and 14 bases lay in between. The CDR3 here is CASSYRGLANYNEQFF. The CDR3 DNA reads TGTGCCAGCAGTTACCGGGGGCTAGCGAACTACAATGAGCAGTTCTTC.

There are a few counts of this clonotype. J is TRBJ2-7 and V is TRBV15, with D unresolved. The V end was cut by 3 bases, the J end by 5 bases, with 17 bases between. CDR1 LNHNV and CDR2 YYDKDF come from the germline V gene (reference sequence). The CDR3 is 15 amino acids. The CDR3 DNA follows: TGTGCCACCAGCAGTGTCGGGTTGCAGTTGGACGAGCAGTACGTC. It encodes CATSSVGLQLDEQYV.

The rearrangement joins TRBV11-3 to TRBJ2-1; 9 nucleotides agree with TRBD2. Germline trimming cut 2 bases from V and 0 bases from J; bases unmatched to any gene: 2. Germline V CDR1 and CDR2: SGHNT, YENEEA. The CDR3 runs 16 residues. CDR3 nucleotide sequence: TGTGCCAGCAGCTTAATTAGCGGGAGCTCCTACAATGAGCAGTTCTTC. Amino acid sequence: CASSLISGSSYNEQFF. The whole variable domain, filled in from reference TRBV11-3 and TRBJ2-1, reads EAGVVQSPRYKIIEKKQPVAFWCNPISGHNTLYWYLQNLGQGPELLIRYENEEAVDDSQLPKDRFSAERLKGVDSTLKIQPAELGDSAVYLCASSLISGSSYNEQFFGPGTRLTVL.

There are many counts of this clonotype. The chain has TRBV9 and TRBJ2-2; D not resolved. Looked up from germline, CDR1 is SGDLS and CDR2 is YYNGEE. The CDR3 extends over 12 amino acids. Trimming took off 3 bases at V and 7 bases at J, with 7 bases between the two ends. The CDR3, as DNA: TGTGCCAGCAGCGCCCTGATCGGGGAGCTGTTTTTT. As protein: CASSALIGELFF. Combining the CDR3 with reference TRBV9 and TRBJ2-2 gives the whole variable domain DSGVTQTPKHLITATGQRVTLRCSPRSGDLSVYWYQQSLDQGLQFLIQYYNGEERAKGNILERFSAQQFPDLHSELNLSSLELGDSALYFCASSALIGELFFGEGSRLTVL.

The V and J genes are TRBV5-6 and TRBJ1-2; maybe TRBD1 (6 bases). CDR1 is SGHDT and CDR2 is YYEEEE in the germline V gene. This CDR3 region has 14 residues. The ends were cut back, 0 bases at V and 4 bases at J, with 10 bases in the middle. The CDR3 sequence is CASSLGGQVYGYTF. The CDR3 bases are TGTGCCAGCAGCTTGGGGGGACAAGTCTATGGCTACACCTTC.

This clonotype was recorded a few times. The J gene is TRBJ2-1, the V gene TRBV6-1, with 13 bases aligning to TRBD2. The CDR3 length is 14 residues. The germline gives CDR1 MNHNS, CDR2 SASEGT. Germline trimming cut 6 bases from V and 7 bases from J; bases unmatched to any gene: 3. The CDR3 nucleotides read TGTGCCAGCAGGCCGGGACTAGCGGGAAATGAGCAGTTCTTC. The encoded protein is CASRPGLAGNEQFF.

The J gene is TRBJ2-1, the V gene TRBV3-1, with 7 bases that match TRBD2. Germline V gives CDR1 LGHDT, CDR2 YNNKEL (reference sequence). This CDR3 is built from 18 residues. Trimming removed 5 bases from V and 1 base from J; junction bases left unmatched: 14. This chain's CDR3 is CASSGQGRSGVSYNEQFF. CDR3 in DNA: TGTGCCAGCAGCGGCCAAGGGAGAAGCGGGGTATCCTACAATGAGCAGTTCTTC.

The rearrangement uses TRBV4-1 and TRBJ2-6, with a possible D match to TRBD1 (5 bases). Germline CDR1 and CDR2: MGHRA and YSYEKL. V was shortened by 3 bases and J by 4 bases, with 16 bases between the two germline ends. The CDR3 totals 17 residues. The CDR3 nucleotides read TGCGCCAGCAGCCAGGCCCTGCCAGGGTTCGGGGCCAACGTCCTGACTTTC. It specifies CASSQALPGFGANVLTF.

This clonotype was seen a handful of times. The chain couples TRBV28 to TRBJ1-2; D not resolved. The length of the CDR3 is 11 residues. The V gene's germline CDR1 is MDHEN and CDR2 SYDVKM. The V gene lost 5 bases and the J gene lost 8 bases, with 9 bases spanning the gap. The CDR3 sequence is CASSSIRGYTF. The CDR3 DNA is TGTGCCAGCAGTAGCATACGGGGCTACACCTTC.

This clonotype came up once. Since no conserved phenylalanine or tryptophan closes the CDR3, a read error is the likely cause. V and J are TRBV7-8 and TRBJ1-1; TRBD1 might be the D (6 bases). The germline gives CDR1 SGHVS, CDR2 FQNEAQ. The CDR3 loop spans 18 amino acids. The DNA of the CDR3 is TGTGCCAGCAGCCCCCGTATTAACGTAAGGCGACGGGACACTGACGCTTTCTTG. Protein: CASSPRINVRRRDTDAFL.

The chain joins TRBV12-3 or TRBV12-4 to TRBJ1-3; D is ambiguous. The CDR3 runs to 17 residues. V dropped 0 bases and J dropped 1 base, with 13 bases sitting between them. The CDR3 spells CASSLALIGLSGNTIYF. CDR3 in DNA: TGTGCCAGCAGTTTAGCGCTAATCGGGCTTTCTGGAAACACCATATATTTT.